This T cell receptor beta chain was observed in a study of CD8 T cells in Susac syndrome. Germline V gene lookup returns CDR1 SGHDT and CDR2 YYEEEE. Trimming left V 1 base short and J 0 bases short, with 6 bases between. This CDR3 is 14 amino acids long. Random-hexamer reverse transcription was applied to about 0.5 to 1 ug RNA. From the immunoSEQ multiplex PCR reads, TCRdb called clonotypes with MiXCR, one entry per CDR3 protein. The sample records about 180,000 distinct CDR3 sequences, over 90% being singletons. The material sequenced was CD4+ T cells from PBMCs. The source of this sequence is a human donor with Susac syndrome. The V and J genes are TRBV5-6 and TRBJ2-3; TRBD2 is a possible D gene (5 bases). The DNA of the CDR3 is TGTGCCAGCAGCTTGACTAGTAGCACAGATACGCAGTATTTT. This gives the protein CASSLTSSTDTQYF.